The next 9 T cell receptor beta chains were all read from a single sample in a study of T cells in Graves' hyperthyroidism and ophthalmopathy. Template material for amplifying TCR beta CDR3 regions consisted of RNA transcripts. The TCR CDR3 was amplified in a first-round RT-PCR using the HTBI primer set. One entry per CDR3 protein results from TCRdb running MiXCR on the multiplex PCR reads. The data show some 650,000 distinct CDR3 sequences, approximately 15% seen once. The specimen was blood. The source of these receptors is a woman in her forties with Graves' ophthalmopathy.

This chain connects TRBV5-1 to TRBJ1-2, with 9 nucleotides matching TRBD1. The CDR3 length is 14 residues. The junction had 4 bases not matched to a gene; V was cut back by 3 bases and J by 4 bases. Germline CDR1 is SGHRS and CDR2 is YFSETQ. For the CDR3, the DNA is TGCGCCAGCAGCTGGGGACAGGGAAGCTATGGCTACACCTTC. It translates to CASSWGQGSYGYTF.

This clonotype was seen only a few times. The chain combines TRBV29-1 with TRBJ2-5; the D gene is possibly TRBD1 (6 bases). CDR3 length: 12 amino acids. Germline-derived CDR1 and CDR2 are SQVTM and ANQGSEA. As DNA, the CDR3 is TGCAGTGCAGGACAGTTACAAGAGACCCAGTACTTC. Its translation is CSAGQLQETQYF.

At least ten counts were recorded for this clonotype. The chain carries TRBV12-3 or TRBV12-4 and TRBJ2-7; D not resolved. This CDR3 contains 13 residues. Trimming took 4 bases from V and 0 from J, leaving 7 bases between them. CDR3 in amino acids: CASSSDISYEQYF. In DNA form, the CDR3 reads TGTGCCAGCAGTTCAGACATCTCCTACGAGCAGTACTTC.

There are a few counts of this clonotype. The chain's CDR3 is CASRASGSGNEQFF. CDR3 in DNA: TGTGCCAGCAGGGCTAGCGGGAGTGGCAATGAGCAGTTCTTC. This rearrangement joins TRBV3-1 to TRBJ2-1, with 10 bases matching TRBD2. The CDR3 runs 14 residues. After removal of 6 bases from V and 6 bases from J, the junction contained 5 bases not matched to a gene. CDR1 is LGHDT and CDR2 is YNNKEL in the germline V gene (reference sequence).

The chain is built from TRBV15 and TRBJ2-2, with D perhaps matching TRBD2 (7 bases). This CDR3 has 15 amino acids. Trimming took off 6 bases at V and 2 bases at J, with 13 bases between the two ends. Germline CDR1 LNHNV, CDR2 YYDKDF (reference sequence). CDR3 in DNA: TGTGCCACCAGTACGGGGGGCACCAACACCGGGGAGCTGTTTTTT. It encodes CATSTGGTNTGELFF.

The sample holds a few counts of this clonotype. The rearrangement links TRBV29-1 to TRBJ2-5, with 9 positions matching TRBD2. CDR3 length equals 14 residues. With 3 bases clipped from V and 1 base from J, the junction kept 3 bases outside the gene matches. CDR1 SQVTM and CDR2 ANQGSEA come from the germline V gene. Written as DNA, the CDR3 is TGCAGCGTTGACGCGGGGGGGTCCCAAGAGACCCAGTACTTC. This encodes CSVDAGGSQETQYF. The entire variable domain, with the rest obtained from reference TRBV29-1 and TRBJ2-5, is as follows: SAVISQKPSRDICQRGTSLTIQCQVDSQVTMMFWYRQQPGQSLTLIATANQGSEATYESGFVIDKFPISRPNLTFSTLTVSNMSPEDSSIYLCSVDAGGSQETQYFGPGTRLLVL.

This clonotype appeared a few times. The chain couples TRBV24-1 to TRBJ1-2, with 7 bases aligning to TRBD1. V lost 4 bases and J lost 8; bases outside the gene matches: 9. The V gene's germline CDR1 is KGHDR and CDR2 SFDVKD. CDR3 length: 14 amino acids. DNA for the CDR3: TGTGCCACCAGTGACTCCGACAGGGTACAGGGCTACACCTTC. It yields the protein CATSDSDRVQGYTF.

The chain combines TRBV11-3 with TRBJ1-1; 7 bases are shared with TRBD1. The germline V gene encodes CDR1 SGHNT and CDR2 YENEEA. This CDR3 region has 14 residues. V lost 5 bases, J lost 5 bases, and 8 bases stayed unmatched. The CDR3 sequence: CASSPYQGGTEAFF. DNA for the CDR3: TGTGCCAGCAGCCCGTATCAGGGGGGTACTGAAGCTTTCTTT.

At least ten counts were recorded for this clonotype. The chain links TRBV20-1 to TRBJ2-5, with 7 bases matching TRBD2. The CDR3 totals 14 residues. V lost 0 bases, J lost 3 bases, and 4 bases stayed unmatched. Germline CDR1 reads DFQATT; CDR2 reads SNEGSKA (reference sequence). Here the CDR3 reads CSAREPSGKETQYF. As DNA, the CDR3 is TGCAGTGCTAGAGAACCTAGCGGAAAAGAGACCCAGTACTTC.